This T cell receptor beta chain was identified during a study of T cells in Graves' hyperthyroidism and ophthalmopathy. RNA transcripts yielded amplified TCR beta CDR3 regions. The TCR CDR3 first-round RT-PCR relied on the HTBI primer set. TCRdb redid the calling of the multiplex PCR reads with MiXCR, one entry per CDR3 protein. The top ten hold approximately 8.2% of the sample, which has around 540,000 distinct CDR3 sequences, 46% seen once. The CDR3 length is 14 residues. Trimming removed 5 bases from V and 3 bases from J; junction bases left unmatched: 4. Germline CDR1 SGHTA, CDR2 FQGNSA. In its sample, this clonotype was seen many times.

The J gene is TRBJ2-7, the V gene TRBV7-2; 10 nucleotides align to TRBD2. The clonotype originates from a woman in her late teens or twenties with Graves' hyperthyroidism. Sequenced input: peripheral blood or thyroid tissue (not recorded which). The CDR3 reads CASSTSSGSYEQYF. The CDR3 DNA sequence: TGTGCCAGCAGCACCTCTAGCGGGAGCTACGAGCAGTACTTC.